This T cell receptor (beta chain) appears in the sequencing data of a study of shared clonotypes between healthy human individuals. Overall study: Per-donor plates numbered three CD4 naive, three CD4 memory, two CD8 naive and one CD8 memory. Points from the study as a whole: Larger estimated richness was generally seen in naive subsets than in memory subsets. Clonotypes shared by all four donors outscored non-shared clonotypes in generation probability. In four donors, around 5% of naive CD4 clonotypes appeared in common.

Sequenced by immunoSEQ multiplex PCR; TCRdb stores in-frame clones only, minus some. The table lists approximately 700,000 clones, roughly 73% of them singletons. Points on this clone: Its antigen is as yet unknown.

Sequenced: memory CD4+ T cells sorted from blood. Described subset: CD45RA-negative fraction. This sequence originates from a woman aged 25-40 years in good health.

The CDR3 nucleotides are TGCGCCAGCAGCCAAAATCTAGCCCGTGGGGAGACCCAGTACTTC. This sequence encodes CASSQNLARGETQYF. The chain employs TRBV4-1 and TRBJ2-5, with D possibly being TRBD2 (5 bases). CDR3 length: 15 amino acids. Looked up from germline, CDR1 is MGHRA and CDR2 is YSYEKL. V was cut by 2 bases and J by 5 bases, with 15 bases left in between.